The 21 T cell receptor beta chains presented below share a single source sample, sequenced in a study of cytomegalovirus exposure and HLA in healthy donors. Researchers ran the PCR with 60 Vbeta and 13 Jbeta primers. Assay: immunoSEQ multiplex PCR; the TCRdb copy retains only in-frame clones and omits some. The sample yields around 150,000 clones, less than 90% seen once. Sample: PBMCs. The receptors here all came from a boy aged 2 to 10 in good health and CMV-seronegative.

V usage is TRBV28 and J usage is TRBJ1-2, with 9 nucleotides matching TRBD1. Per the germline V gene, CDR1 is MDHEN and CDR2 is SYDVKM. The CDR3 consists of 14 residues. The junction had 3 bases not matched to a gene; V was cut back by 5 bases and J by 2 bases. The CDR3 region has the DNA TGTGCCAGCAGTACCGGACAGGGGAACTATGGCTACACCTTC. Translated: CASSTGQGNYGYTF.

The gene calls are TRBV7-2 and TRBJ2-1; 10 bases are a match to TRBD2. This CDR3 contains 16 residues. V gave up 5 bases and J gave up 6 bases; unmatched junction bases: 10. CDR1 and CDR2 (germline): SGHTA, FQGNSA. CDR3 in DNA: TGTGCCAGCAGCCCATCAGCGGGAGGGTCTTTCAATGAGCAGTTCTTC. Its translation is CASSPSAGGSFNEQFF.

This clone is a singleton in its sample. V and J are TRBV7-9 and TRBJ2-7, with 7 bases fitting TRBD1. The CDR3 runs to 16 residues. Germline CDR1 reads SEHNR; CDR2 reads FQNEAQ (reference sequence). With V trimmed by 4 bases and J by 3 bases, 12 bases remained unmatched. The DNA of the CDR3 is TGTGCCAGCAGCTCACTGGACAGGCCTTTAGACTACGAGCAGTACTTC. Its protein product is CASSSLDRPLDYEQYF.

The rearrangement uses TRBV27 and TRBJ2-5, with TRBD1 matching 11 bases. The DNA end lines up better with TRBJ2-7; the J call may be wrong. The germline gives CDR1 MNHEY, CDR2 SMNVEV (reference sequence). The CDR3 has 14 amino acids. Here the CDR3 reads CASSGTGGGYEQYF. The CDR3, as DNA: TGTGCCAGCAGTGGGACAGGGGGTGGATACGAGCAGTACTTC.

CDR3 nucleotides: TGTGCCAGCAGTTTTCGGACAGGGGATCAGCCCCAGCATTTT. This gives the protein CASSFRTGDQPQHF. The chain links TRBV6-6 to TRBJ1-5, with 9 bases matching TRBD1. The CDR3 runs to 14 residues. Germline loops: CDR1 MNHNY, CDR2 SVGAGI (reference sequence). The junction had 3 bases not matched to a gene; V was cut back by 4 bases and J by 5 bases.

The chain links TRBV4-1 to TRBJ2-7, with D perhaps TRBD2 (5 bases). Trimming left V 4 bases short and J 0 bases short, with 13 bases between. The CDR3 runs 15 residues. Looked up from germline, CDR1 is MGHRA and CDR2 is YSYEKL. CDR3 amino acids: CASSPRGGGSYEQYF. The CDR3 DNA is TGCGCCAGCAGCCCAAGAGGTGGAGGCTCCTACGAGCAGTACTTC.

V gene TRBV28 combines with J gene TRBJ1-1; TRBD1 might be the D (5 bases). CDR1 and CDR2 (germline): MDHEN, SYDVKM. V lost 5 bases and J 11 bases, leaving 21 bases between the germline ends. The CDR3 length is 14 residues. CDR3 in DNA: TGTGCCAGCAGTCGGGGACCCGTCACAGCGGGGGCTTTCTTT. Its translation: CASSRGPVTAGAFF.

The CDR3 loop is CASSPLKQTSGLTDTQYF. The CDR3, as DNA: TGCGCCAGCAGCCCTTTAAAACAAACTAGCGGGCTGACAGATACGCAGTATTTT. The gene calls are TRBV5-1 and TRBJ2-3, with 9 bases that match TRBD2. V lost 4 bases, J lost 3 bases, and 15 bases stayed unmatched. The CDR3 has 18 residues. Germline V CDR1 and CDR2: SGHRS, YFSETQ.

The chain couples TRBV7-8 to TRBJ2-3, with D possibly matching TRBD1 (5 bases). CDR3 length: 13 amino acids. The germline V and J ends were trimmed by 5 bases and 4 bases, with 10 bases remaining between them. Germline V gene data show CDR1 as SGHVS and CDR2 as FQNEAQ. DNA of the CDR3: TGTGCCAGCAGCAGAAGGGGCCCAGATACGCAGTATTTT. Amino acid sequence: CASSRRGPDTQYF.

This clone appeared a single time. The V call is TRBV7-6, the J call TRBJ1-5; the D gene is possibly TRBD1 (6 bases). Between the trimmed V and J ends, which lost 1 base and 6 bases, there was a span of 13 bases. The germline CDR1 and CDR2 sequences are SGHVS and FNYEAQ. This CDR3 is built from 15 residues. DNA of the CDR3: TGTGCCAGCAGCTTAGTTGGGGCAGGGGTTCAGCCCCAGCATTTT. Encoded protein: CASSLVGAGVQPQHF.

The chain carries TRBV18 and TRBJ1-5, with 7 bases matching TRBD1. Looked up from germline, CDR1 is KGHSH and CDR2 is LQKENI. J gave up 4 bases and V 3 bases, and 6 bases lay outside the gene matches. The CDR3 has 15 amino acids. In DNA, the CDR3 is TGTGCCAGCTCACCGCTGACAGGGAAGAATCAGCCCCAGCATTTT. Protein: CASSPLTGKNQPQHF.

This clone was recorded only once. The chain links TRBV4-3 to TRBJ2-5; 13 bases fit TRBD2. From germline, CDR1 is LGHNA and CDR2 YSLEER. J was trimmed by 5 bases and V by 3 bases; bases with no gene match: 12. This CDR3 comprises 18 residues. The CDR3 is CASSHETSGRKGGETQYF. DNA of the CDR3: TGCGCCAGCAGCCATGAGACTAGCGGGAGGAAGGGCGGGGAGACCCAGTACTTC.

The V gene is TRBV5-1, the J gene TRBJ1-6, with D possibly being TRBD1 (5 bases). In germline, CDR1 is SGHRS, CDR2 YFSETQ. V was pared by 4 bases and J by 6 bases, with 8 bases between. The CDR3 runs to 13 residues. CDR3 DNA: TGCGCCAGCAGCCCGACAGTTAATTCACCCCTCCACTTT. This encodes CASSPTVNSPLHF.

The chain joins TRBV7-9 to TRBJ1-1; D gene uncertain. V was trimmed by 4 bases and J by 1 base, leaving 7 bases between them. Germline V lookup: CDR1 SEHNR, CDR2 FQNEAQ (reference sequence). The CDR3 is made up of 13 amino acids. In DNA, the CDR3 is TGTGCCAGCAGCTCCCGGGGGAACACTGAAGCTTTCTTT. Translation: CASSSRGNTEAFF.

The chain is built from TRBV11-2 and TRBJ1-2; no firm D call. V shed 5 bases and J shed 4 bases, with 14 bases lying between them. The CDR3 loop spans 14 amino acids. Germline V gene data show CDR1 as SGHAT and CDR2 as FQNNGV. The CDR3 DNA reads TGTGCCAGCAGCCCCCCGCGGGTGGGCTATGGCTACACCTTC. It translates to CASSPPRVGYGYTF.

V gene TRBV7-7 combines with J gene TRBJ2-1; the match to TRBD2 covers 13 bases. V trimming: 4 bases; J trimming: 3 bases; junction bases outside the gene matches: 6. Germline CDR1 reads SSHAT; CDR2 reads FNYEAQ (reference sequence). The CDR3 runs 17 residues. CDR3 DNA sequence: TGTGCCAGCAGCTCAATCCGGACTAGCGGGAGCTACAATGAGCAGTTCTTC. Protein sequence: CASSSIRTSGSYNEQFF.

This clone was found a few times. This chain connects TRBV6-1 to TRBJ1-4; D call uncertain. The CDR3 covers 13 residues. Germline V CDR1 and CDR2: MNHNS, SASEGT. Deletions cut 0 bases from V and 8 bases from J, with 7 bases between. CDR3 sequence (DNA): TGTGCCAGCAGTGAAGCGCTCAGGGAAAAACTGTTTTTT. Residues: CASSEALREKLFF.

This clone was observed a handful of times. The genes are TRBV5-1 and TRBJ1-3; D not certain. CDR1 is SGHRS, CDR2 YFSETQ, per germline. The CDR3 extends over 17 amino acids. V was pared by 1 base and J by 2 bases, with 16 bases between. CDR3 bases: TGCGCCAGCAGCTTGCTTTCTCCAGAAACTACTGGAAACACCATATATTTT. It codes for CASSLLSPETTGNTIYF.

DNA of the CDR3: TGCGCCAGCAGTGACCGGACAGGGGATAGCAATCAGCCCCAGCATTTT. Protein: CASSDRTGDSNQPQHF. This sequence joins TRBV10-2 and TRBJ1-5, with 9 nucleotides matching TRBD1. Unmatched junction bases numbered 3, after V lost 3 bases and J lost 0 bases. Germline CDR1 WSHSY, CDR2 SAAADI. This CDR3 has 16 residues.

The chain employs TRBV29-1 and TRBJ2-3; 10 bases fit TRBD1. The ends lost 4 bases at V and 4 bases at J; junction bases unmatched: 5. The length of the CDR3 is 14 residues. Germline CDR1 is SQVTM and CDR2 is ANQGSEA. The CDR3 region is CSVARTGGADTQYF. The CDR3 coding sequence is TGCAGCGTTGCCCGGACAGGGGGTGCAGATACGCAGTATTTT.

This clone was seen ten or more times. The genes are TRBV25-1 and TRBJ1-5, with D possibly matching TRBD1 (5 bases). Germline CDR1 MGHDK, CDR2 SYGVNS. Trimming pared 0 bases from V and 1 base from J, leaving 13 bases between. This CDR3 spans 17 amino acids. The CDR3 sequence is CASSEYIPGESNQPQHF. The CDR3 DNA reads as TGTGCCAGCAGTGAATATATTCCGGGGGAGAGCAATCAGCCCCAGCATTTT.